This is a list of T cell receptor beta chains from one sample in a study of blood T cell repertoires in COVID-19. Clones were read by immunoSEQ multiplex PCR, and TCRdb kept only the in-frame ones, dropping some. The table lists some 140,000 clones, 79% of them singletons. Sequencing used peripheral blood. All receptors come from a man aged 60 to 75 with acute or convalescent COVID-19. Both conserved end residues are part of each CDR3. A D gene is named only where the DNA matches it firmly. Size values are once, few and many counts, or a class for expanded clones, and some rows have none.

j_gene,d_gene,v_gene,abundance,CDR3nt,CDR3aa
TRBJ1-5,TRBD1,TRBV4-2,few,TGTGCCAGCACCCTCGGGGGACAGGGGGATCAGCCCCAGCATTTT,CASTLGGQGDQPQHF
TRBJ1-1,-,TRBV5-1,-,TGCGCCAGCAGCTCCTCGGGACAGAACACTGAAGCTTTCTTT,CASSSSGQNTEAFF
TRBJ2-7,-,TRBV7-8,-,TGTGCCAGCAGCGGGGGGGCTAGCAGTGGATTCTACGAGCAGTACTTC,CASSGGASSGFYEQYF
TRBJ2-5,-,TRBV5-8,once,TGTGCCAGCAGCTACGGGGGAGCACAAGAGACCCAGTACTTC,CASSYGGAQETQYF
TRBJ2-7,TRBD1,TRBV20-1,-,TGCAGTGTAGCAGACAGGGACGAGCAGTACTTC,CSVADRDEQYF
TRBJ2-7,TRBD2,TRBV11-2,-,TGTGCCAGCAGCCGTAGACGCGAGGGGAGCGGGACGACGGGATACGAGCAGTACTTC,CASSRRREGSGTTGYEQYF
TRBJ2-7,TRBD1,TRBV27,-,TGTGCCAGCAGACGGGGACAGGGGATTTACGAGCAGTACTTC,CASRRGQGIYEQYF
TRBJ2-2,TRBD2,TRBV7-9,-,TGTGCCAGCAGCCCCGGGCGGGAGAAAGACACCGGGGAGCTGTTTTTT,CASSPGREKDTGELFF
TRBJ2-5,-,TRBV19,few,TGTGCCAGTAGGGAGCAAGAGACCCAGTACTTC,CASREQETQYF
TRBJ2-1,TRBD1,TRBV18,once,TGTGCCAGCTCACAACAGGGGGATCAGGGTGAGCAGTTCTTC,CASSQQGDQGEQFF
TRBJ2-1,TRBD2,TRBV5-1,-,TGCGCCAGCAGCTTGCTAGCGGGAGGCTCGAGAGAGCAGTTCTTC,CASSLLAGGSREQFF
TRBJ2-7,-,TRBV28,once,TGTGCCAGCAGTCTGGAGAGCCAGCAACAGTACTTC,CASSLESQQQYF
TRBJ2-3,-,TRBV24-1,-,TGTGCCACCAGTGATCAGCAGGTCACAGATACGCAGTATTTT,CATSDQQVTDTQYF
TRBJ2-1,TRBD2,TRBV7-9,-,TGTGCCAGCAGCTCCCCTGCGGGGGGCTCCTACAATGAGCAGTTCTTC,CASSSPAGGSYNEQFF
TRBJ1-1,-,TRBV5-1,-,TGCGCCAGCAGCTTAAAGGAGGACAGTGAAGCTTTCTTT,CASSLKEDSEAFF
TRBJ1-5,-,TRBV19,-,TGTGCCAGTAGTATACTACCAGGAACGAGGGGAGGTCAGCCCCAGCATTTT,CASSILPGTRGGQPQHF
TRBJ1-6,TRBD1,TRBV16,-,TGTGCCAGCAGCCAAACACAGGGGGCCGGCTCACCCCTCCACTTT,CASSQTQGAGSPLHF
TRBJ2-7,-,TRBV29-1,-,TGCAGCGTTGCCCCGGGGGGCAACTCCTACGAGCAGTACTTC,CSVAPGGNSYEQYF
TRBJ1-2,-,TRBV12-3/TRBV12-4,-,TGTGCCAGCAGTTTATGGCCAGAAGGCTACACCTTC,CASSLWPEGYTF
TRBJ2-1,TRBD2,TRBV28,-,TGTGCCAGCAGTCCGAGGACTAGTTTGGGGAACGGTGAGCAGTTCTTC,CASSPRTSLGNGEQFF
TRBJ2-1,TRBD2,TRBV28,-,TGTGCCAGCAGAGTACTAGCGGATAGATACAATGAGCAGTTCTTC,CASRVLADRYNEQFF
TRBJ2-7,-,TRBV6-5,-,TGTGCCAGCAGTTCTGGGCGGGCGAGCTCCTACGAGCAGTACTTC,CASSSGRASSYEQYF
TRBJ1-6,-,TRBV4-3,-,TGCGCCAGCAGCCAAACGACAGGATTGAATTCACCCCTCCACTTT,CASSQTTGLNSPLHF
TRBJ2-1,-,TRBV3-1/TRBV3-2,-,TGTGCCAGCAGTCCGACAGGTATCTACAATGAGCAGTTCTTC,CASSPTGIYNEQFF
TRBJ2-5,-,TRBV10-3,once,TGTGCCATCAGATTCTCCCATGACAACCAAGAGACCCAGTACTTC,CAIRFSHDNQETQYF
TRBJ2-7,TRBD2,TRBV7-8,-,TGTGCCAGCAGCGCCCGACTAGCGGGAGGATCCTACGAGCAGTACTTC,CASSARLAGGSYEQYF
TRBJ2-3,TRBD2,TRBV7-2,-,TGTGCCAGCAGCTTAAGGCGGGGCGGGAGGGCCCCAGATACGCAGTATTTT,CASSLRRGGRAPDTQYF
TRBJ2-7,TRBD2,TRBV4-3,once,TGCGCCAGCAGCCAAGCTCGGGACCTAGCGGGAGGCGACGAGCAGTACTTC,CASSQARDLAGGDEQYF
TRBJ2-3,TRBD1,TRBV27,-,TGTGCCAGCAGTTTATCGACAGGGGTCACAGATACGCAGTATTTT,CASSLSTGVTDTQYF
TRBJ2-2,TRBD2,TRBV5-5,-,TGTGCCAGCAGCCCCCCAGCGGGAGTTGGGACCGGGGAGCTGTTTTTT,CASSPPAGVGTGELFF
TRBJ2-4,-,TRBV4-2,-,TGTGCCAGCAGCCAAGAGTCTACACAGGGCACAGACATTCAGTACTTC,CASSQESTQGTDIQYF
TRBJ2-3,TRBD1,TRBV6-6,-,TGTGCCAGCAGTTACCTAGCCGGGACAGGGGCGGATACGCAGTATTTT,CASSYLAGTGADTQYF
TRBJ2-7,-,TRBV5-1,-,TGCGCCAGCAGCCCTGGCCGTTACGAGCAGTACTTC,CASSPGRYEQYF
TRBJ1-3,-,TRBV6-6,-,TGTGCCAGCAAAGGGGTTAGCTCTGGAAACACCATATATTTT,CASKGVSSGNTIYF
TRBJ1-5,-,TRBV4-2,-,TGTGCCAGCAGCCAGGCTCATTACAGTGATCAGCCCCAGCATTTT,CASSQAHYSDQPQHF
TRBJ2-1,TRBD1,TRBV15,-,TGTGCCACTAGGGACAGGAGTTCCTACAATGAGCAGTTCTTC,CATRDRSSYNEQFF
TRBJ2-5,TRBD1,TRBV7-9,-,TGTGCCAGCAGATCCCTCCCGGGACAGGGGGCCGAGACCCAGTACTTC,CASRSLPGQGAETQYF
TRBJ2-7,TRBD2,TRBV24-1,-,TGTGCCACCAGTGATCCGGGACTAGCGGACGAGCAGTACTTC,CATSDPGLADEQYF
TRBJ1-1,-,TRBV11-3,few,TGTGCCAGCAGCACGTCCCACAGGCACGAAGCTTTCTTT,CASSTSHRHEAFF
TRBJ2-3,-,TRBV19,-,TGTGCCAGTAGTCCGTCTTTTCAGTATGCCACAGATACGCAGTATTTT,CASSPSFQYATDTQYF
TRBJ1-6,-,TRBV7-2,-,TGTGCCAGCAGCTTGAAAACTGCTAATTCACCCCTCCACTTT,CASSLKTANSPLHF
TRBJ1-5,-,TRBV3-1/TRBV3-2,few,TGTGCCAGCAGCCAAGATCGGAGGGTCTTCTACAAATATTATAGCAATCAGCCCCAGCATTTT,CASSQDRRVFYKYYSNQPQHF
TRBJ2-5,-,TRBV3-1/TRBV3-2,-,TGTGCCAGCAGCCCCGGGGAGACCCAGTACTTC,CASSPGETQYF
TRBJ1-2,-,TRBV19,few,TGTGCCAGTAGTATTCCGCCACAGGGTATTGGTGGCTACACCTTC,CASSIPPQGIGGYTF
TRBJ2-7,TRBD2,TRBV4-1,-,TGCGCCAGCAGCTCGACTAGCGGAAACTACGAGCAGTACTTC,CASSSTSGNYEQYF
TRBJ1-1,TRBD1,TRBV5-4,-,TGTGCCAGCGGAAACAGGGGGCGCGAATTGAACACTGAAGCTTTCTTT,CASGNRGRELNTEAFF
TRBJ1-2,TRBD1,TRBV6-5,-,TGTGCCAGCAGTTCCCCGGACAGGGGCCTTTATGGCTACACCTTC,CASSSPDRGLYGYTF
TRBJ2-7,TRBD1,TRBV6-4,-,TGTGCCAGCAGTGTGGAGGCAGGGGGCTACGAGCAGTACTTC,CASSVEAGGYEQYF
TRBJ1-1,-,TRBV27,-,TGTGCCAGCAGTTTAGGGCGAAACACTGAAGCTTTCTTT,CASSLGRNTEAFF
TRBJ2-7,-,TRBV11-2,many,TGTGCCAGCAACTTTGGGCCTAGCGCCTCCTACGAGCAGTACTTC,CASNFGPSASYEQYF
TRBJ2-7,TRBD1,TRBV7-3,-,TGTGCCAGCAGCCCGGGGACAGGTTCCTACGAGCAGTACTTC,CASSPGTGSYEQYF
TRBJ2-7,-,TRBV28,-,TGTGCCAGCATCGAACATGGCAGGGCGAGCTCCTACGAGCAGTACTTC,CASIEHGRASSYEQYF
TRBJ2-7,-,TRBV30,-,TGTGCCTGGACCGGGGTAGGGAGGTCGTGGCAGTACTTC,CAWTGVGRSWQYF
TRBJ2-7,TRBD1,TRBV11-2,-,TGTGCCAGCAGCTTACAGGGGGCTGTCTCCGAGCAGTACTTC,CASSLQGAVSEQYF
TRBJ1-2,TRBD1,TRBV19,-,TGTGCCAGTACCGTGACAGGGGGCTATGGCTACACCTTC,CASTVTGGYGYTF
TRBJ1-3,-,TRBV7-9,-,TGTGCCAGCAGCTTGTGGTCGATCGGGACTAATGGAAACACCATATATTTT,CASSLWSIGTNGNTIYF
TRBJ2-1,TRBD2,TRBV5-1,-,TGCGCCAGCACCGACCCCTCTAGCGGGCGGAATGAGCAGTTCTTC,CASTDPSSGRNEQFF
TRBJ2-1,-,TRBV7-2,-,TGTGCCAGCAGCTTAATGAGGTCGCGAAATGAGCAGTTCTTC,CASSLMRSRNEQFF
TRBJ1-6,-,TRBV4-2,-,TGTGCCAGCAGCCAAGGAGCGGCCCAGAATTCACCCCTCCACTTT,CASSQGAAQNSPLHF